Listed here are 8 T cell receptor beta chains from one sample, sequenced in a study of blood T cell repertoires in COVID-19. Profiled with immunoSEQ multiplex PCR; TCRdb holds only in-frame clones, not every one. The data hold about 230,000 clones, with approximately 87% observed a single time. Sequences were obtained from peripheral blood. Receptors were obtained from a woman between 65 and 79 years old with active or convalescent COVID-19.

The DNA of the CDR3 is TGTGCCAGCAGCAAAGCACCGTGTCTAGCGGGGACCTACGAGCAGTACTTC. Its protein product is CASSKAPCLAGTYEQYF. The rearrangement links TRBV21-1 to TRBJ2-7; the table names TRBD2, a call not compared with the DNA. TRBV21-1 is deemed a pseudogene. CDR3 length: 17 residues.

A single count supports this clone. The chain joins TRBV5-8 to TRBJ1-3; TRBD1 is a possible D gene (5 bases). Trimming took 2 bases from V and 2 from J, leaving 11 bases between them. Germline assignment: CDR1 SGHTS and CDR2 YDEGEE. This CDR3 region has 15 residues. The CDR3, as DNA: TGTGCCAGCAGCTTCGGGGGAGGTACTGGAAACACCATATATTTT. Amino acids: CASSFGGGTGNTIYF.

This chain uses TRBV5-5 with TRBJ2-7; D is unresolved. This CDR3 is built from 14 residues. The V gene's germline CDR1 is SGHKS and CDR2 YYEKEE (reference sequence). V lost 0 bases to trimming and J lost 2 bases, with 9 bases between them. CDR3 protein: CASSLVGATYEQYF. CDR3 bases: TGTGCCAGCAGCTTGGTTGGAGCGACCTACGAGCAGTACTTC.

The rearrangement joins TRBV6-1 to TRBJ2-3; D is uncertain. V was cut by 2 bases and J by 1 base, with 7 bases left in between. The CDR3 covers 14 residues. CDR1 MNHNS and CDR2 SASEGT come from the germline V gene. Written as DNA, the CDR3 is TGTGCCAGCAGTGAAACGCAGGGCACAGATACGCAGTATTTT. Amino acids: CASSETQGTDTQYF.

V and J are TRBV5-1 and TRBJ1-2, with D perhaps TRBD1 (6 bases). Between the trimmed V and J ends, which lost 2 bases and 6 bases, there was a span of 14 bases. Germline CDR1 reads SGHRS; CDR2 reads YFSETQ. This CDR3 has 14 residues. The CDR3 loop reads CASSLTPGVDGYTF. CDR3 in DNA: TGCGCCAGCAGCTTAACCCCAGGGGTGGATGGCTACACCTTC.

This clone has a handful of counts. The chain uses TRBV25-1 and TRBJ1-2; TRBD1 aligns across 9 bases. CDR1 and CDR2 from the germline V gene are MGHDK and SYGVNS. The J segment lost 7 bases and the V segment lost 0 bases, leaving 3 bases of the junction unmatched. This CDR3 spans 14 amino acids. Written as DNA, the CDR3 is TGTGCCAGCAGTGAATATACGGACAGGGGTGGCTACACCTTC. This codes for CASSEYTDRGGYTF.

This chain links TRBV18 with TRBJ1-1, with 10 bases matching TRBD1. The CDR3 extends over 19 amino acids. Per the germline V gene, CDR1 is KGHSH and CDR2 is LQKENI. V was clipped by 6 bases and J by 0 bases; unmatched bases: 16. The CDR3 here is CASSGADRGRIAMNTEAFF. CDR3 sequence (DNA): TGTGCCAGCTCGGGGGCCGACAGGGGGCGGATCGCTATGAACACTGAAGCTTTCTTT.

This sequence joins TRBV5-1 and TRBJ2-1; D gene uncertain. The CDR3 is 14 amino acids. V gave up 4 bases and J gave up 5 bases, with 13 bases separating them. The germline V gene encodes CDR1 SGHRS and CDR2 YFSETQ. The CDR3 loop reads CASSGDFYDNEQFF. The CDR3 nucleotides are TGCGCCAGCAGCGGTGACTTCTACGACAATGAGCAGTTCTTC.